This passage covers 24 T cell receptor beta chains from one sample sequenced in a study of blood T cell repertoires in COVID-19. Assay used: immunoSEQ multiplex PCR; TCRdb lists only in-frame clones, some missing. The sample holds 450,000 to 500,000 clones; approximately 85% are singletons and the top ten take 3% to 3.5%. The sequenced material came from peripheral blood. The receptors were sampled from a human donor in a cohort sampled during active COVID-19.

J is TRBJ2-1 and V is TRBV5-5; TRBD2 aligns across 10 bases. This CDR3 contains 15 residues. Germline V gene lookup returns CDR1 SGHKS and CDR2 YYEKEE (reference sequence). J gave up 5 bases and V 0 bases, and 2 bases lay outside the gene matches. This CDR3 reads CASSLELAGNNEQFF. CDR3 bases: TGTGCCAGCAGCTTGGAACTAGCGGGAAACAATGAGCAGTTCTTC.

This chain links TRBV5-5 with TRBJ2-1, with 7 bases identical to TRBD2. The CDR3 consists of 17 residues. Germline loops: CDR1 SGHKS, CDR2 YYEKEE (reference sequence). V shed 0 bases, J shed 8 bases, and the junction held 14 bases outside the gene matches. CDR3 sequence reads: CASSLGGRGEISDEQFF. The CDR3 DNA sequence: TGTGCCAGCAGCTTGGGAGGGAGGGGAGAAATTTCTGATGAGCAGTTCTTC.

V usage is TRBV19 and J usage is TRBJ1-3; tentative D call: TRBD1 (6 bases). Trimming took 8 bases from V and 0 from J, leaving 20 bases between them. The CDR3 has 17 residues. Germline V gives CDR1 LNHDA, CDR2 SQIVND (reference sequence). As DNA, the CDR3 is TGTGCCAGTCCCCCACCGGACAGAAAGAACTCTGGAAACACCATATATTTT. Amino acid sequence: CASPPPDRKNSGNTIYF. Full variable domain (missing parts from reference TRBV19 and TRBJ1-3): DGGITQSPKYLFRKEGQNVTLSCEQNLNHDAMYWYRQDPGQGLRLIYYSQIVNDFQKGDIAEGYSVSREKKESFPLTVTSAQKNPTAFYLCASPPPDRKNSGNTIYFGEGSWLTVV.

V usage is TRBV2 and J usage is TRBJ2-1; D uncertain. V lost 2 bases and J 1 base, leaving 3 bases between the germline ends. This CDR3 is 13 amino acids long. The germline gives CDR1 SNHLY, CDR2 FYNNEI. The DNA of the CDR3 is TGTGCCAGCAGTGAACAATCCTACAATGAGCAGTTCTTC. Translation: CASSEQSYNEQFF. Together with reference TRBV2 and TRBJ2-1, the CDR3 gives the full variable domain: EPEVTQTPSHQVTQMGQEVILRCVPISNHLYFYWYRQILGQKVEFLVSFYNNEISEKSEIFDDQFSVERPDGSNFTLKIRSTKLEDSAMYFCASSEQSYNEQFFGPGTRLTVL.

This clone has just a few counts. V and J are TRBV3-1 (or the pseudogene TRBV3-2) and TRBJ2-1, with 7 bases aligning to TRBD2. V lost 5 bases and J lost 0; bases outside the gene matches: 7. This CDR3 is built from 16 residues. Germline values: CDR1 LGHDT, CDR2 YNNKEL (reference sequence). The CDR3 nucleotides read TGTGCCAGCAGCGCCCCTAGCGGCAGCTCCTACAATGAGCAGTTCTTC. As protein: CASSAPSGSSYNEQFF.

This clone was counted once. The rearrangement joins TRBV7-2 to TRBJ2-7, with 16 nucleotides matching TRBD2. Germline CDR1 and CDR2: SGHTA and FQGNSA. V lost 5 bases to trimming and J lost 5 bases; unmatched junction nucleotides: 15. The CDR3 has 19 residues. CDR3 nucleotides: TGTGCCAGCAGCCCCCGGCCGGGACTAGCGGGAGGGCCTACCCACGAGCAGTACTTC. It specifies CASSPRPGLAGGPTHEQYF.

The sample holds a few counts of this clone. The chain carries TRBV19 and TRBJ2-2; D not certain. The CDR3 spans 15 residues. V lost 7 bases to trimming and J lost 0 bases, with 12 bases between them. CDR1 and CDR2 from the germline V gene are LNHDA and SQIVND (reference sequence). CDR3 coding DNA: TGTGCCAGTAAGTTTCCAGAACCGAACACCGGGGAGCTGTTTTTT. This codes for CASKFPEPNTGELFF.

The genes are TRBV7-9 and TRBJ2-4; maybe TRBD2 (5 bases). This CDR3 is 18 amino acids long. Looked up from germline, CDR1 is SEHNR and CDR2 is FQNEAQ (reference sequence). V was pared by 5 bases and J by 5 bases, with 25 bases between. The DNA of the CDR3 is TGTGCCAGCAGCCGGACTGGAAGTTTGAAAGCCGCCGAAAACATTCAGTACTTC. Residues: CASSRTGSLKAAENIQYF.

This clone showed up just a few times. In DNA, the CDR3 is TGTGCCAGCAGCTTGGGAGCGTACTCTGGAAACACCATATATTTT. Translation gives CASSLGAYSGNTIYF. This rearrangement joins TRBV11-2 to TRBJ1-3; D gene unclear. Trimming stripped 3 bases from V and 0 bases from J, with 9 bases between. The CDR3 loop spans 15 amino acids. Germline V gene data show CDR1 as SGHAT and CDR2 as FQNNGV.

V is TRBV9 and J is TRBJ1-1; TRBD1 matches at 9 bases. The germline V gene encodes CDR1 SGDLS and CDR2 YYNGEE. This CDR3 region has 15 residues. V shed 3 bases, J shed 1 base, and the junction held 4 bases outside the gene matches. The DNA for the CDR3 is TGTGCCAGCAGCGGGCCGGGACAGGGGAACACTGAAGCTTTCTTT. It is translated as CASSGPGQGNTEAFF.

V gene TRBV24-1 combines with J gene TRBJ1-2, with D tentatively TRBD1 (6 bases). The germline CDR1 and CDR2 sequences are KGHDR and SFDVKD. Trimming pared 4 bases from V and 6 bases from J, leaving 17 bases between. The CDR3 covers 15 residues. The CDR3 spells CATSEGQSPGDGYTF. For the CDR3, the DNA is TGTGCCACCAGTGAAGGACAGTCTCCCGGGGATGGCTACACCTTC.

The chain is built from TRBV7-2 and TRBJ2-7; 12 bases align to TRBD2. CDR1 and CDR2 from the germline V gene are SGHTA and FQGNSA. V shed 5 bases and J 5 bases; nucleotides not matched to a gene: 10. This CDR3 has 16 residues. The CDR3 bases are TGTGCCAGCAGCGACCGACTAGCGGGAGTAGGTGACGAGCAGTACTTC. Translating gives CASSDRLAGVGDEQYF.

Regarding this clone: The junction departs from the called germline gene at one end, perhaps through a read error. The chain is built from TRBV19 and TRBJ1-2; 8 bases map to TRBD1. Germline assignment: CDR1 LNHDA and CDR2 SQIVND (reference sequence). The CDR3 has 16 residues. The CDR3 nucleotides read TGTGCCAGTAGTTTGTCGACAGGGGACTCTAACTATGACTACACCTTC. Its protein is CASSLSTGDSNYDYTF.

This chain uses TRBV9 with TRBJ2-6; D might be TRBD1 (5 bases). The CDR3 is 16 amino acids. The germline V gene encodes CDR1 SGDLS and CDR2 YYNGEE. Between the trimmed V and J ends, which lost 4 bases and 1 base, there was a span of 12 bases. CDR3 protein: CASSPMGPSGANVLTF. In DNA, the CDR3 is TGTGCCAGCAGCCCCATGGGGCCTTCTGGGGCCAACGTCCTGACTTTC.

This clone was observed a single time. This chain joins TRBV30 and TRBJ1-2; D gene ambiguous. Trimming removed 0 bases from V and 5 bases from J, with 10 bases in between. Germline V lookup: CDR1 GTSNPN, CDR2 SVGIG (reference sequence). The CDR3 spans 13 residues. In DNA form, the CDR3 reads TGTGCCTGGAGTGTATTACGGGGATATGGCTACACCTTC. Its protein product is CAWSVLRGYGYTF.

This sequence joins TRBV15 and TRBJ2-4; possible D gene TRBD1, 5 bases. V lost 0 bases to trimming and J lost 0 bases, with 24 bases between them. Germline CDR1 is LNHNV and CDR2 is YYDKDF (reference sequence). The CDR3 consists of 21 residues. CDR3 nucleotide sequence: TGTGCCACCAGCAGAGAGAAGGGGTTCCCTCCTTCGGTTTTAGCCAAAAACATTCAGTACTTC. It encodes CATSREKGFPPSVLAKNIQYF.

In its sample, this clone was seen a few times. The chain combines TRBV9 with TRBJ1-1, with 8 bases fitting TRBD1. The CDR3 contains 14 residues. V trimming: 2 bases; J trimming: 3 bases; junction bases outside the gene matches: 3. Germline-derived CDR1 and CDR2 are SGDLS and YYNGEE. CDR3 DNA sequence: TGTGCCAGCAGCGTGGGACAGGCGGACACTGAAGCTTTCTTT. Residues: CASSVGQADTEAFF.

This clone appeared once. The chain couples TRBV24-1 to TRBJ2-7; 12 positions match TRBD2. Per the germline V gene, CDR1 is KGHDR and CDR2 is SFDVKD. Losses at the gene ends were 6 bases for V and 4 bases for J; bases not matched to a gene: 9. This CDR3 is 16 amino acids long. CDR3 protein: CATSPSPTSGRYEQYF. The CDR3 bases are TGTGCCACCAGTCCCTCACCTACTAGCGGGAGGTACGAGCAGTACTTC.

V usage is TRBV3-1 (or the pseudogene TRBV3-2) and J usage is TRBJ1-2; D is unresolved. This CDR3 spans 15 amino acids. Germline CDR1 is LGHDT and CDR2 is YNNKEL (reference sequence). V was trimmed by 0 bases and J by 3 bases, leaving 11 bases between them. CDR3 loop: CASSQDRDPHYGYTF. The CDR3 DNA reads TGTGCCAGCAGCCAAGATCGGGATCCCCACTATGGCTACACCTTC.

The chain employs TRBV28 and TRBJ2-1; 11 bases agree with TRBD2. With 6 bases clipped from V and 8 bases from J, the junction kept 6 bases outside the gene matches. CDR3 length: 14 amino acids. Germline V gene lookup returns CDR1 MDHEN and CDR2 SYDVKM. CDR3 amino acids: CASRLAGGSYEQFF. DNA for the CDR3: TGTGCCAGCAGGCTAGCGGGAGGATCTTATGAGCAGTTCTTC.

As regards this clone: Other DNA sequences from this sample encode an identical CDR3 as well. The chain has TRBV11-2 and TRBJ2-1; 11 bases fit TRBD2. After removal of 5 bases from V and 5 bases from J, the junction contained 2 bases not matched to a gene. CDR3 size: 14 residues. Per the germline V gene, CDR1 is SGHAT and CDR2 is FQNNGV. The CDR3 DNA follows: TGTGCCAGCAGCCTAGCGGGAGGCCACAATGAGCAGTTCTTC. Amino acids: CASSLAGGHNEQFF.

This chain connects TRBV25-1 to TRBJ2-7; 7 positions match TRBD2. V shed 3 bases, J shed 6 bases, and the junction held 11 bases outside the gene matches. There are 15 residues in the CDR3. CDR1 is MGHDK, CDR2 SYGVNS, per germline. This CDR3 is CASSDLERDRGEQYF. CDR3 nucleotide sequence: TGTGCCAGCAGTGATCTCGAGCGGGATCGGGGCGAGCAGTACTTC.

The CDR3 nucleotides are TGTGCCAGCAGCTCGACTACAGCGGGAGGGGCCGGGGAGCTGTTTTTT. Translation: CASSSTTAGGAGELFF. The genes are TRBV11-2 and TRBJ2-2; 10 bases align to TRBD2. This CDR3 spans 16 amino acids. Germline CDR1 reads SGHAT; CDR2 reads FQNNGV. J lost 6 bases, V lost 4 bases, and 8 bases had no gene match.

The chain employs TRBV28 and TRBJ1-2; 8 bases are a match to TRBD1. The CDR3 has 13 amino acids. Germline V gene data show CDR1 as MDHEN and CDR2 as SYDVKM. J was trimmed by 3 bases and V by 6 bases; bases with no gene match: 3. The CDR3 loop is CASSAGGHYGYTF. CDR3 sequence (DNA): TGTGCCAGCAGCGCAGGGGGCCACTATGGCTACACCTTC.